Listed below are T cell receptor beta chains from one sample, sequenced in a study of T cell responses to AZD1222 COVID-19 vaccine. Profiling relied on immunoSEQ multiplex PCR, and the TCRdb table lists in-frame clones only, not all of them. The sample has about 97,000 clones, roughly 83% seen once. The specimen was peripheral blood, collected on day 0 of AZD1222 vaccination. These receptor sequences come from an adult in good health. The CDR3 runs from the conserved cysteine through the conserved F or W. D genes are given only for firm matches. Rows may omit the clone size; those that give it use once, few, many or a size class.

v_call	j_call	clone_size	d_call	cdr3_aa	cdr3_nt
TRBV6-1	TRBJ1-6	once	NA	CASSDPGLLNSPLHF	TGTGCCAGCAGTGACCCCGGCCTACTCAATTCACCCCTCCACTTT
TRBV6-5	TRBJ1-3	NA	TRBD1	CASKKDRGGNTIYF	TGTGCCAGCAAGAAAGACAGGGGTGGAAACACCATATATTTT
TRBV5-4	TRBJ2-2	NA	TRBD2	CASSLREREGTPGELFF	TGTGCCAGCAGCTTAAGAGAGCGGGAGGGTACCCCCGGGGAGCTGTTTTTT
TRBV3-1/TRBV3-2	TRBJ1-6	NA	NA	CASSQGALGGGGAPLHF	TGTGCCAGCAGTCAAGGGGCCCTAGGGGGAGGCGGTGCACCCCTCCACTTT
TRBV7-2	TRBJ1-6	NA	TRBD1	CASSQQTGPGSLHF	TGTGCCAGCAGTCAACAGACAGGGCCGGGTTCCCTCCACTTT
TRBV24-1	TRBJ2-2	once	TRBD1	CATSTGGAWTGELFF	TGTGCCACCAGCACAGGGGGCGCGTGGACCGGGGAGCTGTTTTTT
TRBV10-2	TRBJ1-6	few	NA	CASSDTGRNNSPLHF	TGCGCCAGCAGTGATACAGGGCGGAATAATTCACCCCTCCACTTT
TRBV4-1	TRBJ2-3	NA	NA	CASSQWPSAATDTQYF	TGCGCCAGCAGCCAATGGCCTAGCGCCGCCACAGATACGCAGTATTTT
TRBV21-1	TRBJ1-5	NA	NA	CASSKWADSNQPQHF	TGTGCCAGCAGCAAGTGGGCAGATAGCAATCAGCCCCAGCATTTT
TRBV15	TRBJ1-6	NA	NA	CATRVGISSYNSPLHF	TGTGCCACCAGGGTCGGGATAAGCTCCTATAATTCACCCCTCCACTTT
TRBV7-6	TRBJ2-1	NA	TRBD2	CASSSKAGAYNEQFF	TGTGCCAGCAGCTCCAAAGCGGGAGCCTACAATGAGCAGTTCTTC
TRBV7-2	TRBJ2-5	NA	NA	CASSGRWGLETQYF	TGTGCCAGCAGCGGGCGGTGGGGGCTCGAGACCCAGTACTTC
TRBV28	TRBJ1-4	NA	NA	CASSYRDPNEKLFF	TGTGCCAGCAGTTACAGGGATCCTAATGAAAAACTGTTTTTT
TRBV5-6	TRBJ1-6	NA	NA	CASSLALGLGKGGESPLHF	TGTGCCAGCAGCTTGGCCCTCGGCCTCGGTAAGGGGGGAGAATCACCCCTCCACTTT
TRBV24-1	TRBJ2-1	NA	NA	CATSDYREQFF	TGTGCCACCAGTGATTATCGCGAGCAGTTCTTC
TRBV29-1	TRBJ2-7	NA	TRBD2	CSVLTSGSYYEQYF	TGCAGCGTGTTAACTAGCGGGAGCTACTACGAGCAGTACTTC
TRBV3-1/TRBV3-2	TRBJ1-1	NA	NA	CASSSGGSHTEAFF	TGTGCCAGCAGCTCAGGTGGCAGCCACACTGAAGCTTTCTTT
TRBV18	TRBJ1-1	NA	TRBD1	CASSPAGGWGNTEAFF	TGTGCCAGCTCACCCGCAGGGGGTTGGGGGAACACTGAAGCTTTCTTT
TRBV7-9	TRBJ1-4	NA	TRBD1	CASSSGQGGSWDEKLFF	TGTGCCAGCAGCTCGGGACAGGGAGGTAGTTGGGATGAAAAACTGTTTTTT
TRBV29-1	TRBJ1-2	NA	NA	CSVLGSHGYTF	TGCAGCGTTCTAGGCTCCCACGGCTACACCTTC
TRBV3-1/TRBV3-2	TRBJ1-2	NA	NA	CASSQGRGLQGNYGYTF	TGTGCCAGCAGCCAAGGCCGGGGACTCCAAGGGAACTATGGCTACACCTTC
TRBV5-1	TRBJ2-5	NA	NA	CASSSDYRETQYF	TGCGCCAGCAGCTCGGACTATAGAGAGACCCAGTACTTC
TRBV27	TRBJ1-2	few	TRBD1	CASSLLAVTGDNYGYTF	TGTGCCAGCAGTTTATTGGCCGTCACAGGGGACAACTATGGCTACACCTTC
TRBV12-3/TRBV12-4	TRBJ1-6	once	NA	CASRNRDPLHF	TGTGCCAGCAGAAACAGGGATCCCCTCCACTTT
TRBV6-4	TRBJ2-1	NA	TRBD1	CASSDTGTGFNEQFF	TGTGCCAGCAGTGATACCGGGACAGGATTCAATGAGCAGTTCTTC
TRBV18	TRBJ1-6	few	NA	CASSVGGVNNSPLHF	TGTGCCAGCTCCGTAGGGGGGGTGAATAATTCACCCCTCCACTTT
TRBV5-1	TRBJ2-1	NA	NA	CASSLIPRNEQFF	TGCGCCAGCAGCTTAATTCCCCGGAATGAGCAGTTCTTC
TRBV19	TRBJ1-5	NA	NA	CASSTQGSFGQPQHF	TGTGCCAGTAGTACCCAGGGTAGCTTCGGTCAGCCCCAGCATTTT
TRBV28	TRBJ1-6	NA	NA	CASSALSSSPLHF	TGTGCCAGCAGTGCCCTTTCTAGTTCACCCCTCCACTTT
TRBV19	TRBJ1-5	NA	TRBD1	CASSYLDRGSNQPQHF	TGTGCCAGTAGCTACCTGGACAGGGGGAGCAATCAGCCCCAGCATTTT
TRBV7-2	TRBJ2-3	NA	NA	CASSSGPITDTQYF	TGTGCCAGCAGCTCTGGACCAATAACCGATACGCAGTATTTT
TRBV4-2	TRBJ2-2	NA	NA	CASSQGTSNTGELFF	TGTGCCAGCAGCCAGGGGACTTCGAACACCGGGGAGCTGTTTTTT
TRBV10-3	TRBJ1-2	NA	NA	CAISLTGGNYGYTF	TGTGCCATCAGTTTGACAGGCGGTAACTATGGCTACACCTTC
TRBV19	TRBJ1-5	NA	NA	CASSSALGRGNQPQHF	TGTGCCAGTAGTTCAGCATTGGGCAGGGGCAATCAGCCCCAGCATTTT
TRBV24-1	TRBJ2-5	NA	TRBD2	CATSDSGSGRAQETQYF	TGTGCCACCAGTGATTCTGGGAGCGGGAGGGCCCAAGAGACCCAGTACTTC
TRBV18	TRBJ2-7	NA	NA	CASSPTAYEQYF	TGTGCCAGCTCACCCACGGCCTACGAGCAGTACTTC
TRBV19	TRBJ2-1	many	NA	CASTAPGGGEQFF	TGTGCCAGTACCGCCCCGGGTGGGGGTGAGCAGTTCTTC